This T cell receptor beta chain was identified during a study of somatic mutations in cytotoxic T cells in rheumatoid arthritis. Study at large: T-cell populations stained with V beta antibodies were in some cases flow-sorted at nearly 100% purity, including V beta1+ cells that were sequenced for TCRB. The study, taken as a whole, reports: Per patient, the largest CD8+ clone was found to exceed 20% of CD8+ cells in about an eighth of the roughly 65 cases. The clonality of CD8+ T cells was not significantly different between rheumatoid arthritis patients and age-matched healthy controls.

The CDR3 has 14 amino acids. Trimming took 2 bases from V and 13 from J, leaving 20 bases between them. In germline, CDR1 is SGHVS, CDR2 FQNEAQ. Produced via immunoSEQ multiplex PCR; TCRdb's table is partial and in-frame only. This sample yields several thousand clones, of which 79% are seen a single time; 4% to 6% belongs to the top ten. Flow cytometry was used to check the purity of CD4+ and CD8+ cells, which had been isolated by positive magnetic bead selection. Concerning this clone: What it recognizes is unknown.

This clonotype was sampled from an adult with rheumatoid arthritis. The sequenced sample consisted of CD8+ T cells sorted from blood. This chain links TRBV7-8 with TRBJ1-1; D call uncertain. CDR3 bases: TGTGCCAGCAGCTTAAAGTTTGTCAGCCTCTGGGGTTTCTTT. Translating gives CASSLKFVSLWGFF. Variable domain in full (rest from reference TRBV7-8 and TRBJ1-1): GAGVSQSPRYKVAKRGQDVALRCDPISGHVSLFWYQQALGQGPEFLTYFQNEAQLDKSGLPSDRFFAERPEGSVSTLKIQRTQQEDSAVYLCASSLKFVSLWGFFGQGTRLTVV.